The clone carrying this TCR beta chain has just one count. Additional DNA sequences in this sample encode the identical CDR3. V lost 2 bases, J lost 6 bases, and 2 bases lay in between. CDR1 and CDR2 from the germline V gene are MDHEN and SYDVKM. The CDR3 totals 11 residues. These data belong to a study of OX40 agonist ivuxolimab in advanced cancers. Using immunoSEQ multiplex PCR, the repertoire was profiled, and TCRdb retains in-frame clones only, with some absent. The table lists 70,000 or so clones, over 80% of them singletons. This chain connects TRBV28 to TRBJ2-1; D gene unclear. The source of this sequence is an adult with an advanced solid tumor such as melanoma, head and neck, liver or kidney cancer. The specimen comprised CD4+ or CD8+ T cells sorted from blood, sampled in a trial of the OX40 agonist ivuxolimab. The CDR3 here is CASSLGNEQFF. The CDR3 bases are TGTGCCAGCAGTTTAGGCAATGAGCAGTTCTTC.